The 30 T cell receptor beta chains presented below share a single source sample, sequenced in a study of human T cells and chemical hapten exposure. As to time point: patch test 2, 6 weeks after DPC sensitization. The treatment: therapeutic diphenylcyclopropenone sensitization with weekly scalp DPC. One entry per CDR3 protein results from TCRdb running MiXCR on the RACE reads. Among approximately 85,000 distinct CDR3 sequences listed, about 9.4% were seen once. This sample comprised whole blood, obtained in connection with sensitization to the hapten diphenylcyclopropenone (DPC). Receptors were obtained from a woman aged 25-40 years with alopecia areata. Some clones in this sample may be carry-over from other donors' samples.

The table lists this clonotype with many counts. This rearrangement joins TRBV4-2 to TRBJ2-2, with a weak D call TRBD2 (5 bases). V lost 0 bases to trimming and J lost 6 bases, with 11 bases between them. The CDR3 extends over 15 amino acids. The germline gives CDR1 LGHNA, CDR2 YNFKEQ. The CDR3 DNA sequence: TGTGCCAGCAGCCAAGAGTCTAGCCTCCCCGGGGAGCTGTTTTTT. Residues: CASSQESSLPGELFF.

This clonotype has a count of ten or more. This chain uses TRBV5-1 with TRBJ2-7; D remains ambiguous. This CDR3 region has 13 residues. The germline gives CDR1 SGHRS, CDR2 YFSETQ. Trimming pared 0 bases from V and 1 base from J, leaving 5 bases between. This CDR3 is CASSLGQSYEQYF. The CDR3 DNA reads TGCGCCAGCAGCTTGGGGCAGTCCTACGAGCAGTACTTC.

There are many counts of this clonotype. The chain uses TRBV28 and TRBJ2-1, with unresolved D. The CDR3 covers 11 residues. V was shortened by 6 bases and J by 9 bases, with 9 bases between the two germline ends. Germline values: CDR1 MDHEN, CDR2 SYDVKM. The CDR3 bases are TGTGCCAGCAGCTATTGGGGTGAGCAGTTCTTC. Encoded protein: CASSYWGEQFF.

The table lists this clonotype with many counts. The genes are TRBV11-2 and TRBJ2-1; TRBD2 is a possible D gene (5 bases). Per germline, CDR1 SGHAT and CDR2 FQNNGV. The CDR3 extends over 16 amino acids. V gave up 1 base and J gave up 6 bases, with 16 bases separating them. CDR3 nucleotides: TGTGCCAGCAGCTTAGTAGGACTGAGCCTCGTCAATGAGCAGTTCTTC. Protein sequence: CASSLVGLSLVNEQFF.

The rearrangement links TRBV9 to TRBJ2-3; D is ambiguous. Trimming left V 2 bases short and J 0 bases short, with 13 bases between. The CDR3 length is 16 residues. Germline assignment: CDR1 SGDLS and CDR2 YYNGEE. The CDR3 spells CASSVTLTGSTDTQYF. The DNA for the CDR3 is TGTGCCAGCAGCGTTACCTTGACGGGTAGCACAGATACGCAGTATTTT.

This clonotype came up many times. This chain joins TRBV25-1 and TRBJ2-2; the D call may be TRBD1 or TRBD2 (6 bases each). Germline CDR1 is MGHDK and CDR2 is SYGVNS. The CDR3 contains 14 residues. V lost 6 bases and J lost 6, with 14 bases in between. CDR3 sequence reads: CASRQGGFAGELFF. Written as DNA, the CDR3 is TGTGCCAGCAGACAGGGAGGTTTCGCCGGGGAGCTGTTTTTT.

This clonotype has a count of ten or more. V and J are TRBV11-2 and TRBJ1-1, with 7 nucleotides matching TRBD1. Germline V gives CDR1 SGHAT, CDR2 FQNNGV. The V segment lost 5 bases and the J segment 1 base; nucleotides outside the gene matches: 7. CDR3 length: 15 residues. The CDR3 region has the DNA TGTGCCAGCAGCCCGGGGACAGTGAAGAACACTGAAGCTTTCTTT. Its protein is CASSPGTVKNTEAFF.

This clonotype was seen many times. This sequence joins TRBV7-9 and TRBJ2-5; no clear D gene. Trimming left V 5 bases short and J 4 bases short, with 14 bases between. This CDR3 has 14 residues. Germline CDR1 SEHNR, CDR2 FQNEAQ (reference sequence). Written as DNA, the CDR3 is TGTGCCAGCAGCCCCCCTAACCTTCTAGAGACCCAGTACTTC. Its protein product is CASSPPNLLETQYF.

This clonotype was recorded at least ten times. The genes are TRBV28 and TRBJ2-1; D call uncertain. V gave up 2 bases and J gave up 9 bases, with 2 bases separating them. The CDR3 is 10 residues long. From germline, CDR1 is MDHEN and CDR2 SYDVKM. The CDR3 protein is CASSLGEQFF. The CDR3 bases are TGTGCCAGCAGTTTAGGTGAGCAGTTCTTC.

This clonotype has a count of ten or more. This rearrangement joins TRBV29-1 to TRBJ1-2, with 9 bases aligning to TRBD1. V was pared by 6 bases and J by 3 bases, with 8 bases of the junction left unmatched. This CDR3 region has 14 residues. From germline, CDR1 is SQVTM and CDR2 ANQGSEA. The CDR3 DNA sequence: TGCAGCGTCTATAAGGACAGGGGCGACTATGGCTACACCTTC. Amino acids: CSVYKDRGDYGYTF.

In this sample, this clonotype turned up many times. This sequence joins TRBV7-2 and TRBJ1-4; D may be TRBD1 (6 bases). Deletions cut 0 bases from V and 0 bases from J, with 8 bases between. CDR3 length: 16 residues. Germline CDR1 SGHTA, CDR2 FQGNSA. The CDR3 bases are TGTGCCAGCAGCTTAGCACAGGGTGCAACTAATGAAAAACTGTTTTTT. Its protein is CASSLAQGATNEKLFF.

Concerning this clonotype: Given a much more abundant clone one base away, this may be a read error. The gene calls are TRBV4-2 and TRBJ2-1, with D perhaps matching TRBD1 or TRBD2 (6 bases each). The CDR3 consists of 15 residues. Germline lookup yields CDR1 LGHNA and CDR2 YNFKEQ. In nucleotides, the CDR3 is TGTGACAGCAGCCTTCACGGGGGCGAGGGGAATGAGCAGTTCTTC. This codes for CDSSLHGGEGNEQFF.

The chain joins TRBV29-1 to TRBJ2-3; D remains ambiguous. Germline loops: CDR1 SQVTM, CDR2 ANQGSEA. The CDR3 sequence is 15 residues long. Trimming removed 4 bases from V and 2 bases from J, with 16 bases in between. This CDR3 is CSVGLGRNPTDTQYF. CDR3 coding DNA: TGCAGCGTTGGATTAGGGCGTAACCCCACAGATACGCAGTATTTT.

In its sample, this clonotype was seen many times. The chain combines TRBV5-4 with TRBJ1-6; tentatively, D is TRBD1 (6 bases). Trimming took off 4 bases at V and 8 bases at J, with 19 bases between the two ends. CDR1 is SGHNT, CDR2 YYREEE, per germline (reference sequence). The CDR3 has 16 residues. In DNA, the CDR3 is TGTGCCAGCAGCACTAAGCAACAGGGAGTGCATTCACCCCTCCACTTT. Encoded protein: CASSTKQQGVHSPLHF.

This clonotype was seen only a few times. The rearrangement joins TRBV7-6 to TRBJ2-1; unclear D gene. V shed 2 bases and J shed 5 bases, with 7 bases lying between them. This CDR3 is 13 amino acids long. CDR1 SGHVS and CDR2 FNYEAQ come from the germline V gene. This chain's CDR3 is CASSLRSDNEQFF. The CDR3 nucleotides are TGTGCCAGCAGCTTAAGGTCAGACAATGAGCAGTTCTTC.

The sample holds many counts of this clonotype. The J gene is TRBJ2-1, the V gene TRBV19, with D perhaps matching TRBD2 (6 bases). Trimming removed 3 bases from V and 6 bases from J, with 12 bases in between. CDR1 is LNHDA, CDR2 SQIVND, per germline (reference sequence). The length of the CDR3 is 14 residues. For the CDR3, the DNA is TGTGCCAGTAGTATGGCGGGGCGGTCCAATGAGCAGTTCTTC. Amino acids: CASSMAGRSNEQFF.

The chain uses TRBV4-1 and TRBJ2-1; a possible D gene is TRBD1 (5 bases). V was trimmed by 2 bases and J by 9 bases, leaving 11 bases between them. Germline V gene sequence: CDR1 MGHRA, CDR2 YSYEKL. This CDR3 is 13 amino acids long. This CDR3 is CASSQTGRSEQFF. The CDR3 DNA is TGCGCCAGCAGCCAAACAGGACGCAGTGAGCAGTTCTTC.

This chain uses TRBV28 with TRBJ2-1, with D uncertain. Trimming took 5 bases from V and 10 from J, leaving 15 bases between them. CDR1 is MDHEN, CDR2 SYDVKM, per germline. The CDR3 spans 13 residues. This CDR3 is CASSSQTPAEQFF. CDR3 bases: TGTGCCAGCAGTAGCCAGACCCCCGCGGAGCAGTTCTTC.

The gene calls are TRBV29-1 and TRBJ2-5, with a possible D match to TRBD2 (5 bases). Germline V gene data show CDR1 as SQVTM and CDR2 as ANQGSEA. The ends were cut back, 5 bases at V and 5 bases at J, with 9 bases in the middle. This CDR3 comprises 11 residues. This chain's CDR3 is CSVSGVETQYF. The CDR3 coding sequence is TGCAGCGTTTCCGGGGTTGAGACCCAGTACTTC.

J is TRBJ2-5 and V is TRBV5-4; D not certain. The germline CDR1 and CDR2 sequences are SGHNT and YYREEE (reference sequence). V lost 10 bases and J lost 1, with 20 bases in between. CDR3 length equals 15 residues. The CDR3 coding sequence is TGTGCCTCGCCGGGTGGTAACCCCGCCCAAGAGACCCAGTACTTC. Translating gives CASPGGNPAQETQYF.

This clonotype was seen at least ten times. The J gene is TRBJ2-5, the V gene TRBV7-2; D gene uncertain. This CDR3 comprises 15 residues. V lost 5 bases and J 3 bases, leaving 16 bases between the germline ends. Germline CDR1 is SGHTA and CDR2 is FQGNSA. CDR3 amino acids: CASSLNPVGEETQYF. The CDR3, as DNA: TGTGCCAGCAGCCTAAATCCAGTTGGTGAAGAGACCCAGTACTTC.

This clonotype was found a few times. CDR3 bases: TGCAGTTCGTCAGGGGGCATCGACACTGAAGCTTTCTTT. The encoded protein is CSSSGGIDTEAFF. This chain links TRBV20-1 with TRBJ1-1, with 8 positions matching TRBD1. The CDR3 length is 13 residues. Per germline, CDR1 DFQATT and CDR2 SNEGSKA (reference sequence). Trimming removed 8 bases from V and 3 bases from J; junction bases left unmatched: 8.

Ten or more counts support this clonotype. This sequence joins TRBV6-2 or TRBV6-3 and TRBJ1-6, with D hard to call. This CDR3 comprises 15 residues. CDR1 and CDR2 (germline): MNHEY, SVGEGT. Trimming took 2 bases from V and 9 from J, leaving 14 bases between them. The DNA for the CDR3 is TGTGCCAGCAGTTACGGTGGGGTCTCGGGTTCACCCCTCCACTTT. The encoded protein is CASSYGGVSGSPLHF.

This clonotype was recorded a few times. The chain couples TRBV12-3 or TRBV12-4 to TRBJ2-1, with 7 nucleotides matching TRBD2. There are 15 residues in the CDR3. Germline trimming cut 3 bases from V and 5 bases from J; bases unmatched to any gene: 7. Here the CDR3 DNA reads TGTGCCAGCAGTTTGAGGACTAGTTCAAACAATGAGCAGTTCTTC. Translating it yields CASSLRTSSNNEQFF.

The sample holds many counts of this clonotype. The CDR3 DNA sequence: TGTGCCAGCAGCACCGGGACTAGTTACGGTGAGCAGTACTTC. Its protein product is CASSTGTSYGEQYF. The chain links TRBV6-2 or TRBV6-3 to TRBJ2-7; TRBD2 aligns across 8 bases. The V segment lost 6 bases and the J segment 7 bases; nucleotides outside the gene matches: 11. The CDR3 length is 14 residues. Germline CDR1 is MNHEY and CDR2 is SVGEGT.

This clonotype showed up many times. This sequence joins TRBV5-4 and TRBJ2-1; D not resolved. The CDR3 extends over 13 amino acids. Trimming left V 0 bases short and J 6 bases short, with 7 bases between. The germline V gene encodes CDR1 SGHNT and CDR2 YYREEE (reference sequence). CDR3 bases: TGTGCCAGCAGCTTGGCCACCTTCAATGAGCAGTTCTTC. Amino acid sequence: CASSLATFNEQFF.

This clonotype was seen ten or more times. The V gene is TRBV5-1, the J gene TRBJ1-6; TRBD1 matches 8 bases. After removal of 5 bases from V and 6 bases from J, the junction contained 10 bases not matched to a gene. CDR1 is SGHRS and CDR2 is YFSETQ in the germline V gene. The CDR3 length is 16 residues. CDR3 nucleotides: TGCGCCAGCAGATCTACCTGGACAGGGTTTAATTCACCCCTCCACTTT. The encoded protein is CASRSTWTGFNSPLHF.

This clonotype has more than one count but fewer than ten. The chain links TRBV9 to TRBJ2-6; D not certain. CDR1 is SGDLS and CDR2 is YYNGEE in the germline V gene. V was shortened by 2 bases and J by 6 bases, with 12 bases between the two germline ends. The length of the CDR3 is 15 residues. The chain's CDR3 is CASSVDIVKANVLTF. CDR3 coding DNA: TGTGCCAGCAGCGTTGACATAGTCAAGGCCAACGTCCTGACTTTC.

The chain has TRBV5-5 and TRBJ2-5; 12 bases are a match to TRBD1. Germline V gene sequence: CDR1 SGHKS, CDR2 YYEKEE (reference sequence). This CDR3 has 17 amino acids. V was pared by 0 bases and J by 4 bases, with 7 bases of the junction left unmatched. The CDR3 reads CASSLVGQGARGETQYF. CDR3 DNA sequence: TGTGCCAGCAGCTTGGTGGGACAGGGGGCCAGAGGAGAGACCCAGTACTTC.

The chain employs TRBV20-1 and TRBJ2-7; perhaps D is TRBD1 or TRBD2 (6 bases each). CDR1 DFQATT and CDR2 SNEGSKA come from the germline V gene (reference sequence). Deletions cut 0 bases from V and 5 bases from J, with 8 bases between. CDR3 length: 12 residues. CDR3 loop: CSAREGGHEQYF. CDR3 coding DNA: TGCAGTGCTAGAGAAGGGGGGCACGAGCAGTACTTC.